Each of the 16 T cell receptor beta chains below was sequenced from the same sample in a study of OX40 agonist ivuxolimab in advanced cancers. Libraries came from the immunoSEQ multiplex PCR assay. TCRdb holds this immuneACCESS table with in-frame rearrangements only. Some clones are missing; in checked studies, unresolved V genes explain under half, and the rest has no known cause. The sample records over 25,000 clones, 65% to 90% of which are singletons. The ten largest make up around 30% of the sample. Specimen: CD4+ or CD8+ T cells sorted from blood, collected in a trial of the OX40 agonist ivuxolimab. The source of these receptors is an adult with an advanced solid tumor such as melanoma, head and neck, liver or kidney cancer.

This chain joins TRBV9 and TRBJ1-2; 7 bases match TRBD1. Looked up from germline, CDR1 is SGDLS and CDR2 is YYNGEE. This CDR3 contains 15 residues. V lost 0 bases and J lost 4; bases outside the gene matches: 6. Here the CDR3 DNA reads TGTGCCAGCAGCGTAGAAGGGGGCCCCACCTATGGCTACACCTTC. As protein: CASSVEGGPTYGYTF.

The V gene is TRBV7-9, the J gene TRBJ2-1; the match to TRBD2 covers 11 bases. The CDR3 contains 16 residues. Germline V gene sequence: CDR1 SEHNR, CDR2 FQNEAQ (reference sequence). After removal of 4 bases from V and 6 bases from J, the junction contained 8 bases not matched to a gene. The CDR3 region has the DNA TGTGCCAGCAGCTCGGTACTAGCGGGGGACGGCAATGAGCAGTTCTTC. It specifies CASSSVLAGDGNEQFF.

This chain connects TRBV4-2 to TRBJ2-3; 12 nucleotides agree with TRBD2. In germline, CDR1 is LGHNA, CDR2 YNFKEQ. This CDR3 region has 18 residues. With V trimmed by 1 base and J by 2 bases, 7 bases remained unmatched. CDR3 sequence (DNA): TGTGCCAGCAGCCAAGGACTAGCGGGAGCAACGTACACAGATACGCAGTATTTT. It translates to CASSQGLAGATYTDTQYF.

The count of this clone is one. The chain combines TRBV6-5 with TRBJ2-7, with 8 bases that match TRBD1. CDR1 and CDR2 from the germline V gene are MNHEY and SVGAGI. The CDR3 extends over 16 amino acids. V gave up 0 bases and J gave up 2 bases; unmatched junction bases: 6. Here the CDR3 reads CASSYSEWTGTYEQYF. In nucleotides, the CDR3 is TGTGCCAGCAGTTACTCGGAATGGACAGGGACCTACGAGCAGTACTTC.

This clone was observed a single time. The CDR3 bases are TGTGCCATCCAACCTCCAGGGGTAGGGTCACCCCTCCACTTT. The encoded protein is CAIQPPGVGSPLHF. The J gene is TRBJ1-6, the V gene TRBV10-3; a possible D gene is TRBD1 (6 bases). Trimming took 8 bases from V and 10 from J, leaving 18 bases between them. CDR1 is ENHRY and CDR2 is SYGVKD in the germline V gene. CDR3 length: 14 residues.

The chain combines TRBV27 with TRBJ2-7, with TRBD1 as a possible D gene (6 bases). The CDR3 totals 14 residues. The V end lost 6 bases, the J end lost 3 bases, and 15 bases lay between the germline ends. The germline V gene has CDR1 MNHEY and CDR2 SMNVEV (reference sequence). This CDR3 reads CASSLSIQGYEQYF. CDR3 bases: TGTGCCAGCAGCCTCTCGATACAGGGCTACGAGCAGTACTTC.

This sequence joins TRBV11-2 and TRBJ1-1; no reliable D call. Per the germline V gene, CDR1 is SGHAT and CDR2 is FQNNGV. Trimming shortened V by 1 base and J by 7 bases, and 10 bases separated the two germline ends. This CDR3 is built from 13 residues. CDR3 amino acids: CASSLGDLSEAFF. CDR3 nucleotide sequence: TGTGCCAGCAGCTTAGGGGATTTGAGTGAAGCTTTCTTT.

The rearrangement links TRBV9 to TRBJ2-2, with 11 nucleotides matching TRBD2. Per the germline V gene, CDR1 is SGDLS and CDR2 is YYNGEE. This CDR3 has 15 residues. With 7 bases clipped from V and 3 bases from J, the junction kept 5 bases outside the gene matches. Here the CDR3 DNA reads TGTGCCAGCCGGGGGACTAGCGGCCACACCGGGGAGCTGTTTTTT. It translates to CASRGTSGHTGELFF.

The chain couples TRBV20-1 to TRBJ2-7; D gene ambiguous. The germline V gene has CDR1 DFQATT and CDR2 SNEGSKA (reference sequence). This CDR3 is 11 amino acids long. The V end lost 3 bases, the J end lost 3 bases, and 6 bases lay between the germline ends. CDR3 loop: CSASTSYEQYF. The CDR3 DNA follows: TGCAGTGCTAGCACGAGCTACGAGCAGTACTTC.

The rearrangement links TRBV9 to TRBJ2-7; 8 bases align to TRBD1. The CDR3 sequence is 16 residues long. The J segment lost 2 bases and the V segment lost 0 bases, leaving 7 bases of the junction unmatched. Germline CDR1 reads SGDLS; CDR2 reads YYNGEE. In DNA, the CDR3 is TGTGCCAGCAGCGTAGCCGGACAGGGTACTACCTACGAGCAGTACTTC. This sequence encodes CASSVAGQGTTYEQYF.

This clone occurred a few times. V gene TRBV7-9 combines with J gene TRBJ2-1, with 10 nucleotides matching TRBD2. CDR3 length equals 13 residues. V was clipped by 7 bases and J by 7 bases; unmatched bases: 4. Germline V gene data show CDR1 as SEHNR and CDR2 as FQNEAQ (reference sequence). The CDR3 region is CASNILAGNEQFF. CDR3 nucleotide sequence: TGTGCCAGCAACATACTAGCGGGGAATGAGCAGTTCTTC.

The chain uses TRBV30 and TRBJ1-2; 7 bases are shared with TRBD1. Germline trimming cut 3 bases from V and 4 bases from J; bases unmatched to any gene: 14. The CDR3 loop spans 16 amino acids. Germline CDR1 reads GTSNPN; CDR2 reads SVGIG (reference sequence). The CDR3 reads CAWRLNWEGGAYGYTF. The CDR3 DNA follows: TGTGCCTGGAGGTTGAATTGGGAAGGGGGCGCCTATGGCTACACCTTC.

DNA of the CDR3: TGTGCCAGCAGTTATCATTCCCGGGGGGGCTACACCTTC. Translation gives CASSYHSRGGYTF. V is TRBV6-5 and J is TRBJ1-2; possibly TRBD1 for D (5 bases). V was trimmed by 3 bases and J by 8 bases, leaving 13 bases between them. The CDR3 runs 13 residues. Per germline, CDR1 MNHEY and CDR2 SVGAGI.

CDR3 in amino acids: CASRYQGDNEKLFF. CDR3 nucleotides: TGTGCCAGCAGGTACCAGGGAGATAATGAAAAACTGTTTTTT. The V call is TRBV7-9, the J call TRBJ1-4; tentatively, D is TRBD1 (5 bases). Trimming took 6 bases from V and 4 from J, leaving 12 bases between them. CDR3 length equals 14 residues. Germline V gene sequence: CDR1 SEHNR, CDR2 FQNEAQ (reference sequence).

The CDR3 spells CASSIFGDNEQFF. The CDR3 nucleotides read TGTGCCAGTAGTATATTTGGGGACAATGAGCAGTTCTTC. This chain links TRBV19 with TRBJ2-1; D is unresolved. The germline V and J ends were trimmed by 2 bases and 5 bases, with 7 bases remaining between them. Germline values: CDR1 LNHDA, CDR2 SQIVND (reference sequence). The CDR3 runs to 13 residues. Full variable domain (missing parts from reference TRBV19 and TRBJ2-1): DGGITQSPKYLFRKEGQNVTLSCEQNLNHDAMYWYRQDPGQGLRLIYYSQIVNDFQKGDIAEGYSVSREKKESFPLTVTSAQKNPTAFYLCASSIFGDNEQFFGPGTRLTVL.

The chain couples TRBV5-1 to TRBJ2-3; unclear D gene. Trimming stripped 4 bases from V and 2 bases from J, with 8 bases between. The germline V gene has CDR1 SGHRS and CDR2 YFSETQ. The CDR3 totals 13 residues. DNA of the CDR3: TGCGCCAGCAGCCTCAAAACCACAGATACGCAGTATTTT. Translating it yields CASSLKTTDTQYF.